These 24 T cell receptor beta chains were all obtained from the same sample, sequenced in a study of shared clonotypes between healthy human individuals. Using immunoSEQ multiplex PCR, the repertoire was profiled, and TCRdb retains in-frame clones only, with some absent. The table shows 2 million to 2.5 million clones, with roughly 93% occurring only once. Sequenced sample: naive CD4+ T cells from PBMCs. As for subset: CD45RA+ positively selected. The receptor source for this set is a man aged 18 to 29 in good health. Some clones in this sample may be carry-over from other donors' samples.

The V and J genes are TRBV6-6 and TRBJ1-4, with D maybe TRBD1 (6 bases). V was pared by 0 bases and J by 3 bases, with 11 bases between. Germline CDR1 and CDR2: MNHNY and SVGAGI (reference sequence). This CDR3 is 16 amino acids long. The CDR3 protein is CASSYSWGAANEKLFF. The CDR3, as DNA: TGTGCCAGCAGTTACTCTTGGGGGGCAGCTAATGAAAAACTGTTTTTT.

The rearrangement links TRBV19 to TRBJ2-3; maybe TRBD2 (6 bases). Looked up from germline, CDR1 is LNHDA and CDR2 is SQIVND (reference sequence). The CDR3 length is 17 residues. Trimming cost V 4 bases and J 0 bases, with 17 bases left between them. CDR3 bases: TGTGCCAGTAGTAGGGGGTTTGGCGGGACTAGCACAGATACGCAGTATTTT. As protein: CASSRGFGGTSTDTQYF.

This chain connects TRBV28 to TRBJ1-2; D remains unclear. The V end was cut by 6 bases, the J end by 8 bases, with 25 bases between. The CDR3 covers 16 residues. CDR1 MDHEN and CDR2 SYDVKM come from the germline V gene. In nucleotides, the CDR3 is TGTGCCAGCAGACTACCAGTAGCGAGCCTGCCGGTCGGCTACACCTTC. This sequence encodes CASRLPVASLPVGYTF.

This clone was seen once. The rearrangement links TRBV5-1 to TRBJ1-2; D unresolved. V was clipped by 4 bases and J by 4 bases, with 8 bases between them. Looked up from germline, CDR1 is SGHRS and CDR2 is YFSETQ. The CDR3 is 12 residues long. The CDR3 loop reads CASSEERYGYTF. The CDR3 DNA follows: TGCGCCAGCAGCGAAGAGCGCTATGGCTACACCTTC.

V is TRBV5-1 and J is TRBJ2-2, with D uncertain. In germline, CDR1 is SGHRS, CDR2 YFSETQ. Trimming took 7 bases from V and 0 from J, leaving 13 bases between them. There are 15 residues in the CDR3. This CDR3 is CASRRGEANTGELFF. For the CDR3, the DNA is TGCGCCAGCCGTAGAGGTGAGGCGAACACCGGGGAGCTGTTTTTT.

The chain is built from TRBV5-1 and TRBJ2-3, with unresolved D. CDR1 and CDR2 from the germline V gene are SGHRS and YFSETQ. The ends were cut back, 0 bases at V and 0 bases at J, with 14 bases in the middle. The CDR3 is 17 residues long. The CDR3 sequence is CASSLGDLISSTDTQYF. The CDR3 DNA reads as TGCGCCAGCAGCTTGGGGGATCTCATTTCTAGCACAGATACGCAGTATTTT.

The chain is built from TRBV27 and TRBJ1-1, with 9 bases fitting TRBD1. Germline V gene lookup returns CDR1 MNHEY and CDR2 SMNVEV (reference sequence). V dropped 6 bases and J dropped 13; count of bases not matched to a gene: 9. CDR3 length: 12 residues. Here the CDR3 DNA reads TGTGCCAGCAGGGGGGGGACAGGGAAGGATTTCTTT. It translates to CASRGGTGKDFF.

This chain joins TRBV15 and TRBJ1-4; D unclear. The CDR3 has 12 amino acids. Germline lookup yields CDR1 LNHNV and CDR2 YYDKDF (reference sequence). V lost 4 bases to trimming and J lost 8 bases, with 8 bases between them. The CDR3 nucleotides are TGTGCCACCAGCATGGACGGAGAAAAACTGTTTTTT. Its translation is CATSMDGEKLFF. Variable domain in full (rest from reference TRBV15 and TRBJ1-4): DAMVIQNPRYQVTQFGKPVTLSCSQTLNHNVMYWYQQKSSQAPKLLFHYYDKDFNNEADTPDNFQSRRPNTSFCFLDIRSPGLGDTAMYLCATSMDGEKLFFGSGTQLSVL.

The V and J genes are TRBV29-1 and TRBJ2-1; D unresolved. This CDR3 spans 13 amino acids. Germline V gene sequence: CDR1 SQVTM, CDR2 ANQGSEA. The ends were cut back, 4 bases at V and 4 bases at J, with 11 bases in the middle. CDR3 sequence: CSVALLIYNEQFF. The CDR3 nucleotides are TGCAGCGTTGCCCTACTGATTTACAATGAGCAGTTCTTC.

V usage is TRBV7-6 and J usage is TRBJ2-1; weak D call: TRBD1 (5 bases). Germline CDR1 and CDR2: SGHVS and FNYEAQ. The length of the CDR3 is 15 residues. The V gene lost 1 base and the J gene lost 7 bases, with 14 bases spanning the gap. DNA of the CDR3: TGTGCCAGCAGCTTAGGAAGGGCGACAGCTAATGAGCAGTTCTTC. Translating gives CASSLGRATANEQFF.

This clone was counted only a few times. The chain links TRBV7-3 to TRBJ2-5; D could derive from TRBD1 or TRBD2 (5 bases each). V shed 5 bases and J shed 7 bases, with 11 bases lying between them. Germline values: CDR1 SGHTA, CDR2 FQGTGA. The CDR3 extends over 12 amino acids. CDR3 DNA sequence: TGTGCCAGCAGCCCACGGGACGGGACCCAGTACTTC. Its translation: CASSPRDGTQYF.

In its sample, this clone was seen once. The chain employs TRBV5-6 and TRBJ2-7; 9 nucleotides match TRBD1. Germline V lookup: CDR1 SGHDT, CDR2 YYEEEE. Trimming at V came to 4 bases and at J to 7 bases, leaving 12 bases not matched to a gene. CDR3 length: 15 residues. CDR3 sequence: CASSQTGTGSREQYF. CDR3 nucleotides: TGTGCCAGCAGCCAAACCGGGACAGGGTCTAGGGAGCAGTACTTC.

The J gene is TRBJ2-2, the V gene TRBV25-1; unclear D gene. The CDR3 contains 15 residues. Germline lookup yields CDR1 MGHDK and CDR2 SYGVNS. Trimming cost V 1 base and J 3 bases, with 9 bases left between them. The CDR3: CASSEFFLDTGELFF. CDR3 DNA sequence: TGTGCCAGCAGTGAATTCTTCCTAGACACCGGGGAGCTGTTTTTT. Using reference TRBV25-1 and TRBJ2-2 for the parts outside the CDR3, the full variable domain is EADIYQTPRYLVIGTGKKITLECSQTMGHDKMYWYQQDPGMELHLIHYSYGVNSTEKGDLSSESTVSRIRTEHFPLTLESARPSHTSQYLCASSEFFLDTGELFFGEGSRLTVL.

The rearrangement links TRBV5-4 to TRBJ2-7; D is ambiguous. The CDR3 runs to 13 residues. From germline, CDR1 is SGHNT and CDR2 YYREEE (reference sequence). V lost 0 bases and J lost 6, with 10 bases in between. The CDR3 DNA sequence: TGTGCCAGCAGCTTGGGGGCAGGTCGCGAGCAGTACTTC. It yields the protein CASSLGAGREQYF.

The V and J genes are TRBV11-2 and TRBJ1-2; 9 nucleotides match TRBD1. With 6 bases clipped from V and 6 bases from J, the junction kept 8 bases outside the gene matches. CDR1 and CDR2 (germline): SGHAT, FQNNGV. This CDR3 is built from 14 residues. Here the CDR3 reads CASSLLGQGDGYTF. The CDR3 DNA reads as TGTGCCAGCAGTTTATTGGGACAGGGAGATGGCTACACCTTC.

This chain joins TRBV5-1 and TRBJ1-2; TRBD1 is a possible D gene (6 bases). This CDR3 contains 15 residues. The germline V and J ends were trimmed by 6 bases and 5 bases, with 20 bases remaining between them. The germline gives CDR1 SGHRS, CDR2 YFSETQ. In DNA form, the CDR3 reads TGCGCCAGCACGGGGGACAATCGGAGCGGATATGGCTACACCTTC. Translated: CASTGDNRSGYGYTF.

This chain connects TRBV11-2 to TRBJ2-3; the D gene is possibly TRBD1 (7 bases). This CDR3 contains 15 residues. From germline, CDR1 is SGHAT and CDR2 FQNNGV. Trimming cost V 3 bases and J 3 bases, with 13 bases left between them. The CDR3 sequence is CASSFQGGGTDTQYF. Written as DNA, the CDR3 is TGTGCCAGCAGCTTCCAGGGGGGCGGGACAGATACGCAGTATTTT. The entire variable domain, with the rest obtained from reference TRBV11-2 and TRBJ2-3, is as follows: EAGVAQSPRYKIIEKRQSVAFWCNPISGHATLYWYQQILGQGPKLLIQFQNNGVVDDSQLPKDRFSAERLKGVDSTLKIQPAKLEDSAVYLCASSFQGGGTDTQYFGPGTRLTVL.

The genes are TRBV10-3 and TRBJ2-2; 7 bases agree with TRBD1. V shed 3 bases and J 3 bases; nucleotides not matched to a gene: 4. CDR1 ENHRY and CDR2 SYGVKD come from the germline V gene. CDR3 size: 15 residues. CDR3 loop: CAISEQGMDTGELFF. The CDR3 bases are TGTGCCATCAGTGAACAGGGGATGGACACCGGGGAGCTGTTTTTT.

V usage is TRBV28 and J usage is TRBJ2-7; D tentatively fits TRBD1 or TRBD2 (5 bases each). V was clipped by 4 bases and J by 3 bases, with 7 bases between them. The CDR3 covers 12 residues. Germline V gives CDR1 MDHEN, CDR2 SYDVKM. The CDR3 coding sequence is TGTGCCAGCAGTTGGGACGACTACGAGCAGTACTTC. Its protein is CASSWDDYEQYF.

The chain recombines TRBV5-5 with TRBJ2-1, with 9 bases fitting TRBD2. Losses at the gene ends were 10 bases for V and 3 bases for J; bases not matched to a gene: 8. The CDR3 covers 14 residues. The V gene's germline CDR1 is SGHKS and CDR2 YYEKEE (reference sequence). The DNA of the CDR3 is TGTGCCTCTCAGGGACTAGCAGTCTACAATGAGCAGTTCTTC. This codes for CASQGLAVYNEQFF. The variable domain in full, completed from reference TRBV5-5 and TRBJ2-1, reads DAGVTQSPTHLIKTRGQQVTLRCSPISGHKSVSWYQQVLGQGPQFIFQYYEKEERGRGNFPDRFSARQFPNYSSELNVNALLLGDSALYLCASQGLAVYNEQFFGPGTRLTVL.

J is TRBJ2-7 and V is TRBV19; the match to TRBD1 covers 7 bases. The V gene end was trimmed by 5 bases and the J gene end by 2 bases; junction bases not matched to a gene: 9. In germline, CDR1 is LNHDA, CDR2 SQIVND (reference sequence). This CDR3 is built from 15 residues. The CDR3 loop reads CASSLSGTDAYEQYF. The CDR3 DNA is TGTGCCAGTAGTTTATCCGGGACAGACGCCTACGAGCAGTACTTC. Full variable domain (outside the CDR3, taken from reference TRBV19 and TRBJ2-7): DGGITQSPKYLFRKEGQNVTLSCEQNLNHDAMYWYRQDPGQGLRLIYYSQIVNDFQKGDIAEGYSVSREKKESFPLTVTSAQKNPTAFYLCASSLSGTDAYEQYFGPGTRLTVT.

Concerning this clone itself: This CDR3 is also generated by other DNA sequences in the sample. CDR3 nucleotide sequence: TGTGCCAGCAGTGGTCTAAGCTCCTACGAGCAGTACTTC. Amino acid sequence: CASSGLSSYEQYF. The chain has TRBV7-9 and TRBJ2-7; D is uncertain. Germline CDR1 SEHNR, CDR2 FQNEAQ (reference sequence). V gave up 6 bases and J gave up 0 bases, with 9 bases separating them. The CDR3 spans 13 residues.

CDR3: CASSIRWLGRGLSYEQYF. CDR3 in DNA: TGTGCCAGTAGTATAAGATGGTTGGGCAGGGGGCTATCCTACGAGCAGTACTTC. The V call is TRBV19, the J call TRBJ2-7; TRBD1 matches 8 bases. CDR1 is LNHDA and CDR2 is SQIVND in the germline V gene (reference sequence). The CDR3 runs 18 residues. The V and J ends lost 2 bases and 1 base, in that order; junction bases with no gene match: 13.

The table lists this clone with a count of one. CDR3 amino acids: CASIPGQLGRNEQFF. The CDR3 DNA reads TGTGCCAGCATCCCCGGGCAACTTGGGCGAAATGAGCAGTTCTTC. The rearrangement uses TRBV6-1 and TRBJ2-1; D gene uncertain. Trimming left V 7 bases short and J 7 bases short, with 20 bases between. The germline gives CDR1 MNHNS, CDR2 SASEGT. The CDR3 is 15 amino acids.